The text below deals with one T cell receptor (beta chain). The target antigen is unknown. In the PCR, 60 Vbeta and 13 Jbeta primers were used. Assay: immunoSEQ multiplex PCR; the TCRdb copy retains only in-frame clones and omits some. Of some 140,000 clones in the sample, 78% were seen once. CDR3 length equals 14 residues. With 5 bases removed from V and 7 bases from J, the gap between germline ends came to 15 bases. Germline V gene data show CDR1 as SGHRS and CDR2 as YFSETQ. These data originate in a study of cytomegalovirus exposure and HLA in healthy donors. General study results and limits: Analysis was performed later, and it showed HLA-associated TCR beta chains to be more clonally expanded than equally common others. For presence/absence analyses, sequencing depth was assumed to be roughly uniform across donors. Later work associated roughly 15,000 TCR beta sequences with HLA alleles at 0.05 false discovery rate.

Sequenced: PBMCs. This chain links TRBV5-1 with TRBJ1-4; D is uncertain. The sequence derives from a woman aged 18-35 years in good health and CMV-seronegative. CDR3 amino acids: CASSSQGLFEKLFF. CDR3 DNA sequence: TGCGCCAGCAGTTCTCAAGGACTTTTTGAAAAACTGTTTTTT.